The sequence of this TCR beta chain was determined in a study of blood T cell repertoires in COVID-19. Study overall: Sites in the United States, Italy and Spain provided acute and convalescent COVID-19 samples.

Per the germline V gene, CDR1 is GTSNPN and CDR2 is SVGIG (reference sequence). Deletions cut 1 base from V and 4 bases from J, with 8 bases between. This CDR3 has 13 amino acids. This clone has just a few counts. TCRdb's table, derived via immunoSEQ multiplex PCR, lists solely in-frame clones and lacks some. The top ten clones hold 7.7% of a sample with 120,000 or so clones, approximately 86% of them seen once. The TCR was taken from a human donor in a cohort sampled during active COVID-19. The gene calls are TRBV30 and TRBJ1-5, with a weak D call TRBD1 (6 bases). Material for sequencing was peripheral blood. CDR3 sequence (DNA): TGTGCCTGGAGTGAGGACAGTAATCAGCCCCAGCATTTT. It codes for CAWSEDSNQPQHF.